This T cell receptor (beta chain) was retrieved from a study of T cells in Graves' hyperthyroidism and ophthalmopathy. This clonotype was counted at least ten times. Its specificity is not known. Study observations and caveats: Ophthalmopathy onset followed model prediction by a median about 6.9 months.

RNA transcripts gave rise to amplified TCR beta CDR3 regions. An initial round of RT-PCR targeting the TCR CDR3 relied on the HTBI primer set. TCRdb analysed the multiplex PCR reads with MiXCR anew, one entry per CDR3 protein. The sample consists of 80,000 to 100,000 distinct CDR3 sequences, around 42% of them appearing once. The sequenced sample was peripheral blood or thyroid tissue (not recorded which). The receptor comes from a woman under 40 with Graves' hyperthyroidism.

The CDR3 sequence is CASRWGTEAFF. The CDR3 coding sequence is TGTGCCAGCAGATGGGGTACTGAAGCTTTCTTT. The chain recombines TRBV6-1 with TRBJ1-1; D uncertain. V was shortened by 6 bases and J by 5 bases, with 7 bases between the two germline ends. This CDR3 region has 11 residues. Germline V gene lookup returns CDR1 MNHNS and CDR2 SASEGT.